Reported below is one T cell receptor (beta chain). This receptor's antigen is unknown. No much larger clone exists at a distance of one base, and base qualities are not known. This entry is derived from a study of T cells in Graves' hyperthyroidism and ophthalmopathy (dated by TCRdb to 2018 to 2020). Background on the whole study: Peripheral blood was collected at initial diagnosis, before any treatment. According to the paper, TCR Vbeta CDR3 sequencing was carried out on roughly 130 peripheral blood samples, which came from over 40 ophthalmopathy, 70 to 80 hyperthyroidism and approximately 17 progressor patients. For training and testing, the 80 to 100 patients in the discovery cohort were randomly divided in a 7:3 ratio. To identify distinguishing TCR V-J signatures, a discovery cohort of about 95 patients was used, comprising approximately 40 with Graves' ophthalmopathy and some 57 with stable Graves' hyperthyroidism. Thyroid tissue and blood T-cell repertoires from about six Graves' hyperthyroidism patients were also compared in the study. After sampling, hyperthyroidism patients received methimazole starting at 30 mg daily, and ophthalmopathy patients received high-dose intravenous methylprednisolone. Prospective prediction of ophthalmopathy was tested in an independent validation cohort of fewer than 20 hyperthyroidism patients and 17 patients who later progressed to ophthalmopathy. Broader findings and caveats from the paper: No statistical method was used to set the sample size in advance, and investigators knew the group allocation. In validation, progression to ophthalmopathy was predicted by the model with approximately 67% sensitivity and 72.22% specificity, a median of roughly 6.4 months before onset. Most expanded thyroid clonotypes (frequency above 0.001) were also found in blood, which suggests that blood repertoires may mirror thyroid immune responses. A 13 V-J signature model separated ophthalmopathy from stable hyperthyroidism, with nearly 90% sensitivity and roughly 82% specificity in cross-validation and 80%/75% in testing.

The TCR beta CDR3 regions were amplified from RNA transcripts. A first-round RT-PCR of the TCR CDR3 used the HTBI primer set with the Qiagen OneStep RT-PCR kit. Libraries were constructed in a second round of multiplex PCR, after which size selection and purification were carried out. The libraries were sequenced on an Illumina HiSeq2000 using paired-end 100 bp reads. The study's own analysis went as follows. SOAPnuke was used to process the raw data, with reads discarded if the reads contained adapters or uncalled bases, had a mean Phred below 15, or lacked an exact constant-primer or identifier match. High-quality paired reads were merged using COPE v1.2.5, and each unique nucleotide sequence was defined as a clonotype. MiTCR v1.1 was used to align the clonotypes against IMGT TRBV, TRBD and TRBJ reference segments. Analysis was restricted to V-J combinations with a frequency above 0.0001, which covered 98% to 99.2% of repertoires. A TCS score was defined as the ratio between F50 (clonal expansion) and ExV (chaos), using BLOSUM62-based TCRdist between CDR3 peptides within each V-J. Welch's t-statistics and random forest reduced fewer than 600 V-J features to roughly 13, which were used in a naive Bayes classifier (R e1071). The similarity between thyroid and blood repertoires was quantified using the Morisita-Horn index. The public reads were reprocessed in TCRdb via fastp at Q25 and MiXCR, keeping in-frame beta chains. For every CDR3 protein sequence, its rows merge into one entry that carries the most common genes and DNA. It is TCRdb's table, rather than the study itself, that gives the V and J calls and clone size. Within this sample are under 130,000 distinct CDR3 sequences, with 47% of them counted one time only. The ten largest clones capture roughly 26% of the sample.

Graves' hyperthyroidism was defined as stable when no progression to ophthalmopathy occurred over 18 months of follow-up. Hyperthyroidism patients were newly diagnosed, had a disease duration of under 2 months, and were aged 18 to 65 years. Any patient with an uncontrolled infection, another autoimmune disease, pregnancy or lactation was excluded. Diagnoses were based on clinical symptoms, serum thyroxine and TRAb, thyroid ultrasound and orbital computed tomography. PBMCs were isolated from 7.5 to 10 ml of fresh peripheral blood by Ficoll-Paque density gradient centrifugation. Total RNA was extracted with Trizol reagent, and quality was checked on an Agilent 2100 Bioanalyzer. Sequenced sample: blood. The TCR was taken from a man aged 35 to 55 with Graves' hyperthyroidism.

For the CDR3, the sequence is CSASSVSRALGTEAFF. The nucleotide sequence reads as follows: TGCAGTGCCAGCAGCGTTTCTCGGGCGCTTGGAACTGAAGCTTTCTTT. The chain is encoded by TRBV20-1 joined to TRBJ1-1; the D gene cannot be resolved reliably. Trimming removed 6 bases from V and 5 bases from J, leaving 25 bases between the germline ends. The germline V gene (reference sequence) yields DFQATT for CDR1 and SNEGSKA for CDR2. The CDR3 starts with the cysteine, ends with the phenylalanine, and has 16 residues. The retained sequence is limited to the CDR3, 48 bases, with the frame set at the first base.